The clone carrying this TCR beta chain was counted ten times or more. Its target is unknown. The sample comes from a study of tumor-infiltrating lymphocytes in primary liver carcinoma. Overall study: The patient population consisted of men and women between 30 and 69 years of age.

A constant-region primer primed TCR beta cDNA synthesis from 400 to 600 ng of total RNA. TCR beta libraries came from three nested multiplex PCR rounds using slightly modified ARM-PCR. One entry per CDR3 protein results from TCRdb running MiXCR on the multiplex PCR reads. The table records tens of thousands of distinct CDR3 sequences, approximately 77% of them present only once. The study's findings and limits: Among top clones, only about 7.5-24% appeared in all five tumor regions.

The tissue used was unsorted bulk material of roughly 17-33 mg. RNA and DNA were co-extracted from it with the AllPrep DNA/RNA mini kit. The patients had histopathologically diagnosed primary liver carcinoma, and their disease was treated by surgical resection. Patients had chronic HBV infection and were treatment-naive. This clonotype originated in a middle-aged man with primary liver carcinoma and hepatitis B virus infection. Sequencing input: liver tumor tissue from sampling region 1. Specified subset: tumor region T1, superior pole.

The chain's CDR3 is CSVEEQDIGETQYF. The CDR3 DNA reads as TGCAGCGTTGAAGAACAAGATATCGGAGAGACCCAGTACTTC. The rearrangement uses TRBV29-1 and TRBJ2-5; D is undetermined. V gave up 0 bases and J gave up 4 bases, with 12 bases separating them. The CDR3 length is 14 residues. Germline assignment: CDR1 SQVTM and CDR2 ANQGSEA.